This is a list of T cell receptor beta chains from one sample in a study of blood T cell repertoires in COVID-19. Profiling relied on immunoSEQ multiplex PCR, and the TCRdb table lists in-frame clones only, not all of them. The sample yields some 150,000 clones, over 70% seen once. Material for sequencing was peripheral blood. These receptors originate from a man between 45 and 60 years old who had recovered from COVID-19. Both conserved end residues are part of each CDR3. D genes are given only for firm matches. Only some rows state a clone size, as once, few, many or a class for expanded clones.

d_call	cdr3_length	clone_size	v_call	j_call	cdr3_aa	cdr3_nt
TRBD1	14	.	TRBV10-3	TRBJ1-5	CAIRSSTGNQPQHF	TGTGCCATCAGATCGTCGACAGGGAATCAGCCCCAGCATTTT
TRBD1	16	.	TRBV2	TRBJ1-4	CASSEPDQGADEKLFF	TGTGCCAGCAGTGAGCCGGATCAGGGGGCGGATGAAAAACTGTTTTTT
TRBD1	14	.	TRBV6-5	TRBJ1-4	CASSRDRGMEKLFF	TGTGCCAGCAGTCGGGACAGGGGTATGGAAAAACTGTTTTTT
.	15	.	TRBV5-8	TRBJ1-2	CASSLDRQLPLGYTF	TGTGCCAGCAGCTTGGACCGACAGCTACCTCTGGGCTACACCTTC
.	14	.	TRBV7-8	TRBJ1-5	CASSLTRRDQPQHF	TGTGCCAGCAGCCTGACAAGGCGTGATCAGCCCCAGCATTTT
TRBD1	17	.	TRBV9	TRBJ2-1	CASSVAPDRGLSIEQFF	TGTGCCAGCAGCGTAGCCCCGGACAGGGGGCTGTCTATTGAGCAGTTCTTC
TRBD1	15	.	TRBV7-9	TRBJ1-2	CASSLRIGTDYGYTF	TGTGCCAGCAGCTTGAGGATTGGGACAGACTATGGCTACACCTTC
TRBD2	16	.	TRBV5-8	TRBJ2-7	CASSVLLAGVTYEQYF	TGTGCCAGCAGCGTTCTTCTAGCGGGGGTTACCTACGAGCAGTACTTC
.	14	.	TRBV2	TRBJ2-7	CASSVGRGVDEQYF	TGTGCCAGCAGTGTCGGCAGGGGGGTGGACGAGCAGTACTTC
TRBD2	15	.	TRBV30	TRBJ2-2	CAWSVLAGGPGELFF	TGTGCCTGGAGTGTACTAGCGGGGGGGCCCGGGGAGCTGTTTTTT
TRBD1	14	.	TRBV5-4	TRBJ1-2	CASSFLGQGYGYTF	TGTGCCAGCAGCTTCCTGGGACAGGGCTATGGCTACACCTTC
.	14	.	TRBV25-1	TRBJ1-2	CASSSTGTRSSYTF	TGTGCCAGCAGCAGTACCGGGACACGGTCTAGCTACACCTTC
TRBD2	20	.	TRBV12-5	TRBJ2-2	CASGLVIRGLAGANTGELFF	TGTGCTAGTGGTTTGGTCATACGTGGGCTAGCGGGCGCCAACACCGGGGAGCTGTTTTTT
.	11	.	TRBV5-4	TRBJ2-2	CASSLYGELFF	TGTGCCAGCAGCCTATACGGGGAGCTGTTTTTT
TRBD2	19	.	TRBV3-1/TRBV3-2	TRBJ2-3	CASSDLRGLAGGRTDTQYF	TGTGCCAGCAGCGACCTCCGGGGACTAGCGGGGGGACGCACAGATACGCAGTATTTT
.	16	.	TRBV18	TRBJ1-2	CASSLGTDRPNYGYTF	TGTGCCAGCTCACTGGGAACCGACAGGCCTAACTATGGCTACACCTTC
.	13	.	TRBV4-1	TRBJ2-1	CASMGEANNEQFF	TGCGCCAGCATGGGAGAGGCGAACAATGAGCAGTTCTTC
.	15	.	TRBV3-1/TRBV3-2	TRBJ1-5	CASSHSHLSNQPQHF	TGTGCCAGCAGCCATAGTCATCTTAGCAATCAGCCCCAGCATTTT
.	15	.	TRBV6-5	TRBJ2-1	CASSPPPTKVNEQFF	TGTGCCAGCAGTCCACCACCTACTAAGGTCAATGAGCAGTTCTTC
.	15	.	TRBV2	TRBJ2-7	CASSEISRGSYEQYF	TGTGCCAGCAGTGAAATCTCGCGGGGCTCCTACGAGCAGTACTTC
.	16	.	TRBV14	TRBJ2-7	CASSQVETPRVYEQYF	TGTGCCAGCAGCCAAGTAGAGACCCCGAGGGTCTACGAGCAGTACTTC
TRBD2	17	few	TRBV4-2	TRBJ2-1	CASSQGATSGADNEQFF	TGTGCCAGCAGCCAAGGGGCGACTAGCGGGGCGGATAATGAGCAGTTCTTC
.	15	.	TRBV2	TRBJ2-3	CASSGTGLAGDTQYF	TGTGCCAGCAGCGGAACCGGTCTAGCCGGGGATACGCAGTATTTT
TRBD1	15	.	TRBV7-2	TRBJ1-3	CASSVNRGRGNTIYF	TGTGCCAGCAGCGTCAACAGGGGGCGTGGAAACACCATATATTTT
TRBD1	15	.	TRBV27	TRBJ1-1	CASSLRGGWGTEAFF	TGTGCCAGCAGTTTACGAGGGGGCTGGGGCACTGAAGCTTTCTTT
.	14	.	TRBV2	TRBJ1-1	CASKRQSPNTEAFF	TGTGCCAGCAAAAGACAGAGCCCGAACACTGAAGCTTTCTTT
.	14	.	TRBV6-5	TRBJ1-4	CASSYGGVPEKLFF	TGTGCCAGCAGTTACGGGGGGGTTCCTGAAAAACTGTTTTTT
.	15	.	TRBV6-5	TRBJ1-5	CASSHRREPRQPQHF	TGTGCCAGCAGCCATCGGCGGGAGCCAAGGCAGCCCCAGCATTTT
.	15	.	TRBV4-3	TRBJ1-5	CASSQDQYSNQPQHF	TGCGCCAGCAGCCAAGATCAGTATAGCAATCAGCCCCAGCATTTT
.	13	few	TRBV5-4	TRBJ1-2	CASQRGGSYGYTF	TGTGCCAGCCAAAGGGGGGGTTCCTATGGCTACACCTTC
TRBD1	16	once	TRBV7-2	TRBJ1-4	CASSLFSGTGEGKLFF	TGTGCCAGCAGCTTATTTTCGGGGACAGGGGAGGGAAAACTGTTTTTT
TRBD1	14	.	TRBV7-2	TRBJ1-5	CASSPQGLGQPQHF	TGTGCCAGCAGTCCACAGGGGCTGGGGCAGCCCCAGCATTTT
.	14	.	TRBV6-5	TRBJ2-7	CASSNDISSYEQYF	TGTGCCAGCAGTAACGATATTAGTTCCTACGAGCAGTACTTC
TRBD1	19	.	TRBV19	TRBJ2-6	CASSMPYGTGSSGANVLTF	TGTGCCAGTAGTATGCCCTACGGGACAGGATCCTCTGGGGCCAACGTCCTGACTTTC
TRBD2	18	.	TRBV19	TRBJ2-2	CASSIGLAGALYTGELFF	TGTGCCAGTAGTATAGGACTAGCGGGGGCGTTATATACCGGGGAGCTGTTTTTT
TRBD1	16	.	TRBV5-5	TRBJ1-2	CASSLQSGTGGGGYTF	TGTGCCAGCAGCCTACAATCCGGGACAGGGGGCGGCGGCTACACCTTC
TRBD2	15	.	TRBV4-1	TRBJ2-1	CASSQVNSGALTQFF	TGCGCCAGCAGCCAAGTTAATAGCGGGGCCCTAACGCAGTTCTTC
.	13	once	TRBV6-1	TRBJ2-2	CASSDRVTGELFF	TGTGCCAGCAGTGACAGGGTTACCGGGGAGCTGTTTTTT
.	12	.	TRBV15	TRBJ2-7	CATSSNRDEQYF	TGTGCCACCAGCAGTAACAGGGACGAGCAGTACTTC
TRBD2	14	.	TRBV9	TRBJ2-1	CASSTRTRSGEQFF	TGTGCCAGCAGCACCCGGACTAGAAGCGGCGAGCAGTTCTTC
TRBD1	14	.	TRBV29-1	TRBJ1-4	CSVGNRGRPEKLFF	TGCAGCGTTGGGAACAGGGGCCGCCCTGAAAAACTGTTTTTT